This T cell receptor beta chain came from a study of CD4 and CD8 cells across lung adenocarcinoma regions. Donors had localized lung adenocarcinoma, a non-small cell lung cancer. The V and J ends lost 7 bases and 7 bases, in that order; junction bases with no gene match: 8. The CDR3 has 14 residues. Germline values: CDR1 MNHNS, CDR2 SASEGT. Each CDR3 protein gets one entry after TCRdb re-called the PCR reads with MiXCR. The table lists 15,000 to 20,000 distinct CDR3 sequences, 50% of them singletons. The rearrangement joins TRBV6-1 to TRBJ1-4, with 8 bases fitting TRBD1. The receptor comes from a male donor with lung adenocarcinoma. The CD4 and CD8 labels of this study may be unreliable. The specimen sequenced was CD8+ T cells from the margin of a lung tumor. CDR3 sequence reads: CASTTRGRFEKLFF. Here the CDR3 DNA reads TGTGCCAGCACAACCAGGGGGCGTTTTGAAAAACTGTTTTTT.